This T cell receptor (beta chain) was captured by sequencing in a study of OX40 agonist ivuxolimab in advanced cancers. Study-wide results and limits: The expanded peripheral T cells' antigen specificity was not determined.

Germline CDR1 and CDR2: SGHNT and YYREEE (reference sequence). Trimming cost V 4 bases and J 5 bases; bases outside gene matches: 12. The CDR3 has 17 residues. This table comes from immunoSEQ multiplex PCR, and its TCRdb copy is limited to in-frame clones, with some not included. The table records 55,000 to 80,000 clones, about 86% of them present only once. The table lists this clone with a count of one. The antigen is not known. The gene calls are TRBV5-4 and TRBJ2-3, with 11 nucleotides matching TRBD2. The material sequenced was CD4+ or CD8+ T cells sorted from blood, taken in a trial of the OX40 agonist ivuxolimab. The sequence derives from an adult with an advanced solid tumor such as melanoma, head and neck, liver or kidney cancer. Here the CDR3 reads CASSPGSSGRILDTQYF. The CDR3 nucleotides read TGTGCCAGCAGCCCCGGGTCTAGCGGGAGGATTTTAGATACGCAGTATTTT.